This passage covers 3 T cell receptor beta chains from one sample sequenced in a study of cytomegalovirus exposure and HLA in healthy donors. Assay: immunoSEQ multiplex PCR; the TCRdb copy retains only in-frame clones and omits some. The sample records 200,000 to 250,000 clones, over 70% being singletons. Material for sequencing was PBMCs. Receptor source: a woman aged 30 to 39 in good health and CMV-seropositive.

As DNA, the CDR3 is TGTGCTAGTGGTTCCAGGACAGGGGGCGGCACCGGGGAGCTGTTTTTT. The encoded protein is CASGSRTGGGTGELFF. The chain is built from TRBV12-5 and TRBJ2-2, with 11 nucleotides matching TRBD1. This CDR3 has 16 residues. Germline trimming cut 4 bases from V and 4 bases from J; bases unmatched to any gene: 5. The germline V gene encodes CDR1 LGHNT and CDR2 FRNRAP.

The chain recombines TRBV28 with TRBJ1-2; D perhaps matches TRBD1 (5 bases). The CDR3 is 15 amino acids. Trimming stripped 6 bases from V and 4 bases from J, with 18 bases between. Per germline, CDR1 MDHEN and CDR2 SYDVKM. The CDR3 region is CASSPSGREIYGYTF. The CDR3 coding sequence is TGTGCCAGCAGCCCTTCGGGCAGGGAAATCTATGGCTACACCTTC.

The chain has TRBV11-3 and TRBJ2-1; 14 bases are shared with TRBD2. This CDR3 is built from 17 residues. Per the germline V gene, CDR1 is SGHNT and CDR2 is YENEEA. Trimming removed 3 bases from V and 4 bases from J; junction bases left unmatched: 5. The CDR3 region is CASSLGLAGVSYNEQFF. In DNA, the CDR3 is TGTGCCAGCAGCTTGGGACTAGCGGGAGTGTCATACAATGAGCAGTTCTTC.